What follows are 16 T cell receptor beta chains derived from one specimen sequenced in a study of spatial heterogeneity in lung cancer. The study's findings and limits: The study found that expanded intratumoral alpha and beta TCR counts tracked tumor mutation counts.

TCRdb itself ran the 5' RACE reads through MiXCR, one entry per CDR3 protein. The sample holds some 5,100 distinct CDR3 sequences; roughly 7% are singletons and the top ten take 45%. Time point here: sample taken at primary tumor resection. Their antigens are not known. Sequenced material: lung tumor tissue, taken at surgery. These receptors were obtained from a male donor with early-stage non-small cell lung cancer.

This clonotype showed up many times. The chain carries TRBV5-5 and TRBJ2-7; TRBD1 matches at 9 bases. The CDR3 spans 15 residues. Germline CDR1 is SGHKS and CDR2 is YYEKEE (reference sequence). V dropped 4 bases and J dropped 2; count of bases not matched to a gene: 7. The CDR3 protein is CASSTTGGRTYEQYF. In nucleotides, the CDR3 is TGTGCCAGCAGCACTACAGGGGGCCGTACCTACGAGCAGTACTTC. The full variable domain, completed using reference TRBV5-5 and TRBJ2-7, is DAGVTQSPTHLIKTRGQQVTLRCSPISGHKSVSWYQQVLGQGPQFIFQYYEKEERGRGNFPDRFSARQFPNYSSELNVNALLLGDSALYLCASSTTGGRTYEQYFGPGTRLTVT.

This clonotype was seen ten or more times. The chain carries TRBV20-1 and TRBJ2-7; TRBD2 matches 8 bases. The J segment lost 5 bases and the V segment lost 4 bases, leaving 7 bases of the junction unmatched. The germline V gene encodes CDR1 DFQATT and CDR2 SNEGSKA (reference sequence). CDR3 length equals 13 residues. Here the CDR3 reads CSAKGLVGHEQYF. CDR3 nucleotide sequence: TGCAGTGCTAAGGGACTAGTGGGCCACGAGCAGTACTTC.

By frequency in the sample, this clonotype is medium-sized. The rearrangement joins TRBV20-1 to TRBJ1-2; no definite D call. The germline V gene has CDR1 DFQATT and CDR2 SNEGSKA (reference sequence). Trimming stripped 2 bases from V and 1 base from J, with 11 bases between. The CDR3 length is 14 residues. In DNA form, the CDR3 reads TGCAGTGCTAGAATTCCTCGCCTTAACTATGGCTACACCTTC. Protein sequence: CSARIPRLNYGYTF.

This rearrangement joins TRBV2 to TRBJ2-1; 10 nucleotides align to TRBD2. Germline loops: CDR1 SNHLY, CDR2 FYNNEI. CDR3 length equals 16 residues. J lost 4 bases, V lost 4 bases, and 7 bases had no gene match. CDR3 loop: CASSAPSGSNYNEQFF. As DNA, the CDR3 is TGTGCCAGCAGTGCCCCTAGCGGGAGTAATTACAATGAGCAGTTCTTC.

The V and J genes are TRBV7-9 and TRBJ1-2; 8 bases match TRBD1. CDR1 SEHNR and CDR2 FQNEAQ come from the germline V gene (reference sequence). The J segment lost 6 bases and the V segment lost 5 bases, leaving 14 bases of the junction unmatched. This CDR3 is 16 amino acids long. The CDR3 reads CASSQFSGQGKDGYTF. CDR3 sequence (DNA): TGTGCCAGCAGCCAATTTTCAGGACAGGGAAAGGATGGCTACACCTTC.

This clonotype occurred many times. The V and J genes are TRBV7-6 and TRBJ1-4; 10 nucleotides align to TRBD1. The CDR3 contains 17 residues. Germline trimming cut 5 bases from V and 4 bases from J; bases unmatched to any gene: 10. Germline CDR1 is SGHVS and CDR2 is FNYEAQ. Here the CDR3 reads CASSPGQGKGLNEKLFF. The CDR3 DNA sequence: TGTGCCAGCAGCCCGGGACAGGGGAAGGGACTTAATGAAAAACTGTTTTTT.

At least ten counts were recorded for this clonotype. The rearrangement joins TRBV20-1 to TRBJ2-3; no clear D gene. The CDR3 is 12 residues long. The V gene's germline CDR1 is DFQATT and CDR2 SNEGSKA (reference sequence). Trimming removed 1 base at V and 3 bases at J, with 5 bases between. CDR3 sequence reads: CSARVGTDTQYF. CDR3 DNA: TGCAGTGCTAGAGTTGGGACAGATACGCAGTATTTT.

Within the sample, this clonotype is medium-sized. The chain has TRBV3-1 and TRBJ1-2; D is unclear. Looked up from germline, CDR1 is LGHDT and CDR2 is YNNKEL (reference sequence). Trimming removed 1 base from V and 4 bases from J, with 10 bases in between. CDR3 size: 14 residues. Here the CDR3 reads CASSQAAGLYGYTF. In DNA form, the CDR3 reads TGTGCCAGCAGCCAAGCGGCGGGTCTCTATGGCTACACCTTC.

By share, this clonotype ranks as medium-sized (0.01 to 0.1%). The junction departs from the called germline gene at one end, perhaps through a read error. The CDR3 coding sequence is TGTGCCAGCAGCTTAGGGTCCGAGACCCAGTACTTC. Amino acid sequence: CASSLGSETQYF. The chain has TRBV12-3 or TRBV12-4 and TRBJ2-5; no definite D call. The CDR3 is made up of 12 amino acids.

This clonotype is termed hyperexpanded. V usage is TRBV20-1 and J usage is TRBJ2-4; D might be TRBD1 (6 bases). Trimming shortened V by 5 bases and J by 0 bases, and 14 bases separated the two germline ends. The CDR3 spans 15 residues. Germline V lookup: CDR1 DFQATT, CDR2 SNEGSKA (reference sequence). This chain's CDR3 is CSARRQDLAKNIQYF. CDR3 DNA: TGCAGTGCTCGAAGACAGGATTTAGCCAAAAACATTCAGTACTTC.

This clonotype has at least ten counts. The V and J genes are TRBV5-1 and TRBJ2-3, with D perhaps TRBD1 (5 bases). V gave up 3 bases and J gave up 2 bases, with 10 bases separating them. The CDR3 covers 14 residues. Per germline, CDR1 SGHRS and CDR2 YFSETQ. CDR3 sequence (DNA): TGCGCCAGCAGCTACGGACACTTCACAGATACGCAGTATTTT. Amino acid sequence: CASSYGHFTDTQYF.

This clonotype was observed a handful of times. The V gene is TRBV7-3, the J gene TRBJ2-1; 7 bases agree with TRBD1. CDR1 and CDR2 from the germline V gene are SGHTA and FQGTGA. The CDR3 has 17 amino acids. The V segment lost 0 bases and the J segment 2 bases; nucleotides outside the gene matches: 7. CDR3 nucleotides: TGTGCCAGCAGCTTAACCCCTAGACAGGGTCCCTACAATGAGCAGTTCTTC. It codes for CASSLTPRQGPYNEQFF. Variable domain in full (rest from reference TRBV7-3 and TRBJ2-1): GAGVSQTPSNKVTEKGKYVELRCDPISGHTALYWYRQSLGQGPEFLIYFQGTGAADDSGLPNDRFFAVRPEGSVSTLKIQRTERGDSAVYLCASSLTPRQGPYNEQFFGPGTRLTVL.

Many counts were recorded for this clonotype. The V call is TRBV27, the J call TRBJ2-2; D is possibly TRBD1 (5 bases). Germline CDR1 MNHEY, CDR2 SMNVEV (reference sequence). The V gene lost 5 bases and the J gene lost 5 bases, with 12 bases spanning the gap. The CDR3 is made up of 14 amino acids. In DNA, the CDR3 is TGTGCCAGCAGTCGGGTCTCAGGGACCGGGGAGCTGTTTTTT. It is translated as CASSRVSGTGELFF.

The V call is TRBV20-1, the J call TRBJ2-7, with 9 bases aligning to TRBD1. Per the germline V gene, CDR1 is DFQATT and CDR2 is SNEGSKA (reference sequence). The V and J ends lost 6 bases and 4 bases, in that order; junction bases with no gene match: 13. The CDR3 loop spans 15 amino acids. The CDR3 reads CSARPRGTGLYEQYF. The CDR3 coding sequence is TGCAGTGCGCGACCTAGGGGGACAGGGTTGTACGAGCAGTACTTC.

This clonotype is judged medium-sized (0.01 to 0.1%). V gene TRBV6-6 combines with J gene TRBJ2-5; D may be TRBD1 (6 bases). This CDR3 has 15 amino acids. Germline CDR1 MNHNY, CDR2 SVGAGI (reference sequence). V dropped 0 bases and J dropped 5 bases, with 13 bases sitting between them. Here the CDR3 DNA reads TGTGCCAGCAGTTACTCGGCAGGGGTGGAGGAGACCCAGTACTTC. Residues: CASSYSAGVEETQYF.

This clonotype was picked up many times. The V call is TRBV6-6, the J call TRBJ2-5; 8 nucleotides align to TRBD1. CDR3 length equals 14 residues. Trimming at V came to 2 bases and at J to 5 bases, leaving 4 bases not matched to a gene. Germline V CDR1 and CDR2: MNHNY, SVGAGI (reference sequence). This chain's CDR3 is CASSYGQGFETQYF. In nucleotides, the CDR3 is TGTGCCAGCAGTTACGGACAGGGATTCGAGACCCAGTACTTC.